This T cell receptor (beta chain) stems from a study of T-cell memory formation after mild COVID-19. One entry per CDR3 protein, called by TCRdb with MiXCR from the 5' RACE reads. Of roughly 170,000 distinct CDR3 sequences in the sample, over 20% were seen once. The V gene's germline CDR1 is DFQATT and CDR2 SNEGSKA (reference sequence). Deletions cut 2 bases from V and 3 bases from J, with 17 bases between. The length of the CDR3 is 15 residues. The receptor was derived from an adult woman who had mild COVID-19 (a few samples of this study predate the infection). Cell type and time point are not known. The specimen sequenced was PBMCs or a T cell subset sorted from them (not recorded which). The rearrangement joins TRBV20-1 to TRBJ2-7; possibly TRBD1 for D (6 bases). The CDR3 DNA is TGCAGTGCTAGACCCCTTATGGGGGCTGACTACGAGCAGTACTTC. The encoded protein is CSARPLMGADYEQYF.